This T cell receptor (beta chain) appears in the sequencing data of a study of blood T cell repertoires in COVID-19. CDR3 length: 14 amino acids. Per the germline V gene, CDR1 is MDHEN and CDR2 is SYDVKM. The ends were cut back, 6 bases at V and 4 bases at J, with 15 bases in the middle. TCRdb keeps only in-frame clones here, not all; method: immunoSEQ multiplex PCR. Among 200,000 or so clones listed, 70% to 90% were seen once. This receptor was identified in a woman aged 40 to 50 with acute COVID-19. The gene calls are TRBV28 and TRBJ1-1; TRBD1 might be the D (5 bases). Sequenced: PBMCs or T cells enriched from blood (not recorded which). In DNA form, the CDR3 reads TGTGCCAGCAGCCCAGGGTTATGGGCCACTGAAGCTTTCTTT. Translation gives CASSPGLWATEAFF.